This T cell receptor beta chain is drawn from a study of blood T cell repertoires in COVID-19. In the authors' workflow: Nucleated cell number was recorded as an estimate derived from reference gene primer amplification. Sequenced by immunoSEQ multiplex PCR; TCRdb stores in-frame clones only, minus some. V, J and clone size reflect that table, while D and trimming were determined from the DNA. The data show over 130,000 clones, about four fifths seen once. From germline, CDR1 is MRHNA and CDR2 SNTAGT. V lost 8 bases to trimming and J lost 1 base, with 17 bases between them. This CDR3 has 15 amino acids.

The sequenced material came from peripheral blood. The rearrangement joins TRBV6-4 to TRBJ1-1, with unresolved D. This TCR came from a man under 40 with COVID-19, enrolled during active disease. The CDR3 here is CASRISAGKNTEAFF. CDR3 bases: TGTGCCAGCCGAATCTCGGCGGGGAAGAACACTGAAGCTTTCTTT.